This T cell receptor (beta chain) was sequenced for a study of cytomegalovirus exposure and HLA in healthy donors. PCR primers comprised 60 Vbeta and 13 Jbeta primers. Sequenced by immunoSEQ multiplex PCR; TCRdb stores in-frame clones only, minus some. The repertoire holds around 100,000 clones, with about 83% as singletons. A few counts support this clone. Germline V gives CDR1 SGHTA, CDR2 FQGNSA. The V and J ends lost 3 bases and 2 bases respectively, with 7 bases between them. This CDR3 region has 13 residues. The source is a female donor in good health and CMV-seropositive. The chain recombines TRBV7-2 with TRBJ1-2; D might be TRBD1 (6 bases). The sample was PBMCs. The DNA of the CDR3 is TGTGCCAGCAGCTTCGGACAGAACTATGGCTACACCTTC. Translation gives CASSFGQNYGYTF.